Many counts were recorded for the clone carrying this T cell receptor beta chain. This entry belongs to a study of T cells in Graves' hyperthyroidism and ophthalmopathy. Germline lookup yields CDR1 SGHRS and CDR2 YFSETQ. Trimming took 4 bases from V and 4 from J; bases not matched to a gene: 8. This CDR3 comprises 16 residues. TCR beta CDR3 regions were amplified from RNA. First-round RT-PCR with HTBI primers amplified the TCR CDR3 region. TCRdb itself ran the multiplex PCR reads through MiXCR, one entry per CDR3 protein. The data show hundreds of thousands of distinct CDR3 sequences, 14% seen once. This sequence joins TRBV5-1 and TRBJ2-1, with 10 nucleotides matching TRBD2. The sequenced sample consisted of blood. This TCR was sampled from a woman between 45 and 60 years old with Graves' ophthalmopathy. Here the CDR3 reads CASSEKLAGLYNEQFF. Written as DNA, the CDR3 is TGCGCCAGCAGCGAGAAACTAGCGGGACTTTACAATGAGCAGTTCTTC. Together with reference TRBV5-1 and TRBJ2-1, the CDR3 gives the full variable domain: KAGVTQTPRYLIKTRGQQVTLSCSPISGHRSVSWYQQTPGQGLQFLFEYFSETQRNKGNFPGRFSGRQFSNSRSEMNVSTLELGDSALYLCASSEKLAGLYNEQFFGPGTRLTVL.